Below, 31 T cell receptor beta chains from the same sample are listed, as sequenced in a study of control samples from healthy donors and cancer patients. The data were produced by immunoSEQ multiplex PCR, yet TCRdb's version contains in-frame clones alone and is incomplete. Of about 150,000 clones detected, more than 90% appear once; the ten largest clones hold 3% to 4%. Sequencing was done on a sample of blood. These receptors came from a man aged 30-40 years in good health.

The gene calls are TRBV6-5 and TRBJ1-1, with D possibly matching TRBD1 (5 bases). The length of the CDR3 is 13 residues. The germline V and J ends were trimmed by 2 bases and 3 bases, with 7 bases remaining between them. Germline CDR1 MNHEY, CDR2 SVGAGI. DNA of the CDR3: TGTGCCAGCAGTTACGGGGCCCACACTGAAGCTTTCTTT. Translation gives CASSYGAHTEAFF.

The chain couples TRBV10-3 to TRBJ1-1, with a possible D match to TRBD1 (6 bases). Germline loops: CDR1 ENHRY, CDR2 SYGVKD. There are 13 residues in the CDR3. V was shortened by 3 bases and J by 6 bases, with 11 bases between the two germline ends. The CDR3 nucleotides are TGTGCCATCAGTGACTTTGAGGGGGCTGAAGCTTTCTTT. This gives the protein CAISDFEGAEAFF.

The chain is built from TRBV28 and TRBJ1-6; 9 nucleotides match TRBD1. Germline V gene lookup returns CDR1 MDHEN and CDR2 SYDVKM. This CDR3 contains 15 residues. V trimming: 6 bases; J trimming: 7 bases; junction bases outside the gene matches: 7. The CDR3 spells CASSPRQGGNSPLHF. Here the CDR3 DNA reads TGTGCCAGCAGCCCCCGACAGGGGGGCAATTCACCCCTCCACTTT. Full variable domain (outside the CDR3, taken from reference TRBV28 and TRBJ1-6): DVKVTQSSRYLVKRTGEKVFLECVQDMDHENMFWYRQDPGLGLRLIYFSYDVKMKEKGDIPEGYSVSREKKERFSLILESASTNQTSMYLCASSPRQGGNSPLHFGNGTRLTVT.

The chain is built from TRBV6-1 and TRBJ1-6, with D perhaps TRBD1 (5 bases). Trimming left V 3 bases short and J 8 bases short, with 11 bases between. The V gene's germline CDR1 is MNHNS and CDR2 SASEGT. The length of the CDR3 is 14 residues. CDR3 sequence reads: CASSDGGDYSPLHF. CDR3 DNA sequence: TGTGCCAGCAGTGATGGGGGGGACTATTCACCCCTCCACTTT.

The table lists this clone with a count of one. V and J are TRBV12-3 or TRBV12-4 and TRBJ2-4, with D perhaps TRBD1 or TRBD2 (5 bases each). The CDR3 is made up of 13 amino acids. Between the trimmed V and J ends, which lost 5 bases and 6 bases, there was a span of 11 bases. CDR3 nucleotides: TGTGCCAGCAGTAGGTATGGGGGAAACATTCAGTACTTC. It codes for CASSRYGGNIQYF.

The chain links TRBV9 to TRBJ1-2; no clear D. The CDR3 length is 16 residues. CDR1 and CDR2 (germline): SGDLS, YYNGEE. V was cut by 1 base and J by 4 bases, with 17 bases left in between. CDR3 in DNA: TGTGCCAGCAGCGTATCGGGCCAGTCTCTTAGCTATGGCTACACCTTC. Amino acids: CASSVSGQSLSYGYTF. Based on the CDR3 plus reference TRBV9 and TRBJ1-2, the full variable domain is DSGVTQTPKHLITATGQRVTLRCSPRSGDLSVYWYQQSLDQGLQFLIQYYNGEERAKGNILERFSAQQFPDLHSELNLSSLELGDSALYFCASSVSGQSLSYGYTFGSGTRLTVV.

This clone was counted a single time. V and J are TRBV5-6 and TRBJ2-1; D is unclear. Germline CDR1 SGHDT, CDR2 YYEEEE. CDR3 length: 13 residues. V lost 0 bases and J 7 bases, leaving 8 bases between the germline ends. The CDR3 DNA reads TGTGCCAGCAGCTTGGCCGGGTCAAATGAGCAGTTCTTC. Protein sequence: CASSLAGSNEQFF.

The rearrangement uses TRBV30 and TRBJ1-3; D not resolved. Germline V gene lookup returns CDR1 GTSNPN and CDR2 SVGIG (reference sequence). The CDR3 consists of 13 residues. V lost 1 base, J lost 0 bases, and 4 bases lay in between. The CDR3 DNA follows: TGTGCCTGGAGTGACGGCTCTGGAAACACCATATATTTT. Residues: CAWSDGSGNTIYF.

This rearrangement joins TRBV30 to TRBJ1-1, with D uncertain. CDR1 is GTSNPN and CDR2 is SVGIG in the germline V gene (reference sequence). Trimming cost V 0 bases and J 2 bases, with 7 bases left between them. This CDR3 region has 13 residues. The CDR3 DNA sequence: TGTGCCTGGAGTGTTCTGGAAAACACTGAAGCTTTCTTT. Translated: CAWSVLENTEAFF.

The chain uses TRBV20-1 and TRBJ2-3, with D possibly matching TRBD2 (5 bases). V lost 6 bases and J 6 bases, leaving 10 bases between the germline ends. CDR3 length equals 11 residues. Germline CDR1 is DFQATT and CDR2 is SNEGSKA (reference sequence). Written as DNA, the CDR3 is TGCAGTGCCCAAGGCGGGGATACGCAGTATTTT. Protein: CSAQGGDTQYF.

The V call is TRBV9, the J call TRBJ1-6; 7 bases line up with TRBD1. Germline V CDR1 and CDR2: SGDLS, YYNGEE. The CDR3 runs 14 residues. Unmatched junction bases numbered 4, after V lost 2 bases and J lost 8 bases. The CDR3 loop reads CASSVTGSDSPLHF. DNA for the CDR3: TGTGCCAGCAGCGTGACAGGGAGCGATTCACCCCTCCACTTT.

V is TRBV30 and J is TRBJ1-5; D unresolved. This CDR3 comprises 14 residues. Trimming pared 0 bases from V and 3 bases from J, leaving 9 bases between. Germline values: CDR1 GTSNPN, CDR2 SVGIG (reference sequence). CDR3 residues: CAWSVKGDNQPQHF. CDR3 nucleotide sequence: TGTGCCTGGAGTGTAAAGGGCGACAATCAGCCCCAGCATTTT. Combining the CDR3 with reference TRBV30 and TRBJ1-5 gives the whole variable domain SQTIHQWPATLVQPVGSPLSLECTVEGTSNPNLYWYRQAAGRGLQLLFYSVGIGQISSEVPQNLSASRPQDRQFILSSKKLLLSDSGFYLCAWSVKGDNQPQHFGDGTRLSIL.

This clone occurred once. The CDR3 region is CSADRTYGYTF. CDR3 DNA sequence: TGCAGCGCCGACAGGACCTATGGCTACACCTTC. The chain has TRBV29-1 and TRBJ1-2, with a weak D call TRBD1 (6 bases). Germline-derived CDR1 and CDR2 are SQVTM and ANQGSEA. This CDR3 has 11 residues. Trimming left V 7 bases short and J 4 bases short, with 10 bases between.

The chain employs TRBV15 and TRBJ1-1; D gene uncertain. V gave up 5 bases and J gave up 4 bases, with 5 bases separating them. Germline assignment: CDR1 LNHNV and CDR2 YYDKDF (reference sequence). The CDR3 has 11 residues. CDR3 in amino acids: CATSYITEAFF. The CDR3 nucleotides are TGTGCCACCAGCTATATCACTGAAGCTTTCTTT. Full variable domain (missing parts from reference TRBV15 and TRBJ1-1): DAMVIQNPRYQVTQFGKPVTLSCSQTLNHNVMYWYQQKSSQAPKLLFHYYDKDFNNEADTPDNFQSRRPNTSFCFLDIRSPGLGDTAMYLCATSYITEAFFGQGTRLTVV.

V gene TRBV9 combines with J gene TRBJ1-3; no reliable D call. Trimming shortened V by 3 bases and J by 0 bases, and 16 bases separated the two germline ends. The CDR3 has 17 residues. The germline CDR1 and CDR2 sequences are SGDLS and YYNGEE. CDR3 residues: CASSEREKRSSGNTIYF. In DNA, the CDR3 is TGTGCCAGCAGCGAAAGGGAGAAAAGAAGCTCTGGAAACACCATATATTTT.

Comments on this clone: At the DNA level, this CDR3 is encoded by other sequences in the same sample as well. V usage is TRBV11-2 and J usage is TRBJ1-1, with TRBD1 matching 9 bases. CDR3 length equals 13 residues. V was clipped by 6 bases and J by 5 bases; unmatched bases: 4. Germline V gene lookup returns CDR1 SGHAT and CDR2 FQNNGV. The CDR3, as DNA: TGTGCCAGCAGTCCGACAGGGGGGACTGAAGCTTTCTTT. Translation gives CASSPTGGTEAFF.

The rearrangement joins TRBV18 to TRBJ1-2; D gene unclear. V was shortened by 6 bases and J by 3 bases, with 11 bases between the two germline ends. This CDR3 region has 13 residues. Per germline, CDR1 KGHSH and CDR2 LQKENI. The CDR3 nucleotides are TGTGCCAGCTCCCCCCGGGAGGACTATGGCTACACCTTC. This translates into CASSPREDYGYTF.

This chain connects TRBV7-9 to TRBJ1-1; no definite D call. This CDR3 contains 12 residues. V was pared by 1 base and J by 1 base, with 1 base between. Germline CDR1 SEHNR, CDR2 FQNEAQ (reference sequence). CDR3 nucleotide sequence: TGTGCCAGCAGCTTAGAGAACACTGAAGCTTTCTTT. It yields the protein CASSLENTEAFF.

The chain links TRBV28 to TRBJ1-2; TRBD1 matches 9 bases. The CDR3 runs 13 residues. Germline trimming cut 6 bases from V and 5 bases from J; bases unmatched to any gene: 4. The germline V gene encodes CDR1 MDHEN and CDR2 SYDVKM. This CDR3 is CASREDRGYGYTF. The CDR3 DNA follows: TGTGCCAGCAGGGAGGACAGGGGTTATGGCTACACCTTC.

The chain joins TRBV19 to TRBJ1-1; TRBD1 is a possible D gene (5 bases). Germline CDR1 LNHDA, CDR2 SQIVND (reference sequence). Between the trimmed V and J ends, which lost 3 bases and 6 bases, there was a span of 14 bases. This CDR3 spans 14 amino acids. The CDR3: CASSIPGRAPEAFF. The CDR3 DNA reads as TGTGCCAGTAGTATTCCAGGGAGGGCACCTGAAGCTTTCTTT.

The rearrangement links TRBV5-6 to TRBJ1-1; 9 bases are a match to TRBD1. Germline V gene lookup returns CDR1 SGHDT and CDR2 YYEEEE. Germline trimming cut 0 bases from V and 5 bases from J; bases unmatched to any gene: 2. The length of the CDR3 is 14 residues. Written as DNA, the CDR3 is TGTGCCAGCAGCTTGGGGACAGGGGAAACTGAAGCTTTCTTT. Amino acids: CASSLGTGETEAFF.

V gene TRBV24-1 combines with J gene TRBJ1-1; D is uncertain. V gave up 6 bases and J gave up 1 base, with 5 bases separating them. CDR1 KGHDR and CDR2 SFDVKD come from the germline V gene. The CDR3 totals 12 residues. Here the CDR3 reads CATSKGNTEAFF. Written as DNA, the CDR3 is TGTGCCACCAGTAAGGGGAACACTGAAGCTTTCTTT.

V is TRBV7-3 and J is TRBJ2-2, with 7 bases identical to TRBD2. CDR3 length: 17 amino acids. Germline CDR1 SGHTA, CDR2 FQGTGA. Germline trimming cut 4 bases from V and 5 bases from J; bases unmatched to any gene: 13. CDR3 bases: TGTGCCAGCAGCTCACCCTCGGGCGGGGGTATAACCGGGGAGCTGTTTTTT. Translating it yields CASSSPSGGGITGELFF.

The chain joins TRBV14 to TRBJ2-7; TRBD2 matches at 11 bases. The CDR3 has 18 amino acids. CDR1 SGHDN and CDR2 FVKESK come from the germline V gene. V trimming: 1 base; J trimming: 3 bases; junction bases outside the gene matches: 11. In nucleotides, the CDR3 is TGTGCCAGCAGCCAAGGCACTAGCGGGGGTTACCCTAGCTACGAGCAGTACTTC. This encodes CASSQGTSGGYPSYEQYF.

The chain joins TRBV10-2 to TRBJ2-7, with 8 bases aligning to TRBD2. Germline-derived CDR1 and CDR2 are WSHSY and SAAADI. V gave up 7 bases and J gave up 1 base; unmatched junction bases: 9. The CDR3 length is 15 residues. The CDR3 region has the DNA TGCGCCAGCACCCAAGGGGGACTAGGGTCCTACGAGCAGTACTTC. Protein sequence: CASTQGGLGSYEQYF.

The chain couples TRBV2 to TRBJ1-5, with D perhaps TRBD1 (5 bases). Trimming shortened V by 0 bases and J by 2 bases, and 11 bases separated the two germline ends. Germline CDR1 SNHLY, CDR2 FYNNEI. This CDR3 is built from 16 residues. The CDR3 region is CASSEAPGGGNQPQHF. CDR3 sequence (DNA): TGTGCCAGCAGTGAAGCGCCGGGGGGAGGCAATCAGCCCCAGCATTTT.

The V gene is TRBV3-1 (or the pseudogene TRBV3-2), the J gene TRBJ1-1; no clear D gene. Trimming left V 7 bases short and J 2 bases short, with 17 bases between. CDR1 and CDR2 from the germline V gene are LGHDT and YNNKEL (reference sequence). CDR3 size: 15 residues. CDR3: CASKSFRPGNTEAFF. The CDR3 nucleotides are TGTGCCAGCAAGAGTTTTCGTCCAGGCAACACTGAAGCTTTCTTT.

V is TRBV10-2 and J is TRBJ1-4; no clear D. Per germline, CDR1 WSHSY and CDR2 SAAADI. This CDR3 is built from 15 residues. The V end lost 6 bases, the J end lost 0 bases, and 11 bases lay between the germline ends. CDR3 sequence: CASRESATTNEKLFF. DNA of the CDR3: TGCGCCAGCAGGGAATCGGCCACAACTAATGAAAAACTGTTTTTT.

This clone was found a few times. V is TRBV30 and J is TRBJ1-1, with 7 bases matching TRBD1. Germline CDR1 reads GTSNPN; CDR2 reads SVGIG (reference sequence). The CDR3 is made up of 14 amino acids. V shed 0 bases, J shed 5 bases, and the junction held 6 bases outside the gene matches. The CDR3 sequence: CAWSVRGGRTEAFF. Written as DNA, the CDR3 is TGTGCCTGGAGTGTACGAGGGGGCCGGACTGAAGCTTTCTTT.

The rearrangement joins TRBV2 to TRBJ2-7, with TRBD1 matching 10 bases. V lost 3 bases, J lost 9 bases, and 5 bases stayed unmatched. CDR1 and CDR2 from the germline V gene are SNHLY and FYNNEI. There are 13 residues in the CDR3. Written as DNA, the CDR3 is TGTGCCAGCAGTGACCGGGACAGGGGCTGGCAGTACTTC. Amino acids: CASSDRDRGWQYF.

The gene calls are TRBV29-1 and TRBJ2-7; a possible D gene is TRBD1 (6 bases). This CDR3 contains 13 residues. With 4 bases removed from V and 7 bases from J, the gap between germline ends came to 17 bases. Germline V CDR1 and CDR2: SQVTM, ANQGSEA. The CDR3 sequence: CSVGTVTRSEQYF. DNA of the CDR3: TGCAGCGTTGGGACAGTAACCCGAAGTGAGCAGTACTTC.